This T cell receptor beta chain came from a study of OX40 agonist ivuxolimab in advanced cancers. Study overall: The patients' treatment was ivuxolimab, an agonistic anti-OX40 (CD134) antibody. There were three patients with partial responses, one having hepatocellular carcinoma and two cutaneous melanoma.

General study points: The investigators did not determine what antigen specificity the expanded peripheral T cells had.

A remark on this clone: The antigen is not known.

Sequencing used immunoSEQ multiplex PCR; TCRdb keeps in-frame clones, though not all of them. The sample consists of about 36,000 clones, approximately 79% of them appearing once. The CDR3 has 12 residues. Per germline, CDR1 LGHNA and CDR2 YNFKEQ. The V end lost 5 bases, the J end lost 5 bases, and 9 bases lay between the germline ends. This chain uses TRBV4-2 with TRBJ1-1, with TRBD1 as a possible D gene (5 bases). The sequencing used CD4+ or CD8+ T cells sorted from blood, collected in a trial of the OX40 agonist ivuxolimab. This sequence originates from an adult with an advanced solid tumor such as melanoma, head and neck, liver or kidney cancer. The CDR3, as DNA: TGTGCCAGCAGCTCCAGGGTTACTGAAGCTTTCTTT. Translation gives CASSSRVTEAFF.